This T cell receptor (beta chain) was profiled in a study of shared clonotypes between healthy human individuals. The V gene lost 4 bases and the J gene lost 1 base, with 4 bases spanning the gap. Germline-derived CDR1 and CDR2 are SNHLY and FYNNEI. CDR3 length: 12 amino acids. Study-wide results and caveats: Blood was the sole source, and tissue repertoires probably differ.

Using immunoSEQ multiplex PCR, the repertoire was profiled, and TCRdb retains in-frame clones only, with some absent. Of about 640,000 clones listed, around 72% are singletons. Comment on this clone: Its antigen is unknown. This sample includes further DNA sequences coding for the same CDR3.

J is TRBJ1-1 and V is TRBV2; D remains ambiguous. This receptor was obtained from a woman aged 30 to 39 in good health. What was sequenced was memory CD4+ T cells sorted from blood. Subset here: CD45RA-negative fraction. The CDR3 DNA is TGTGCCAGCAGTGGGGGGAACACTGAAGCTTTCTTT. As protein: CASSGGNTEAFF.